This T cell receptor beta chain was sequenced in a study of T-cell memory formation after mild COVID-19. Study background: The study found TCR clusters largely donor specific.

TCRdb processed the 5' RACE reads anew with MiXCR; each CDR3 protein has one entry. The sample has about 270,000 distinct CDR3 sequences; 15% are singletons. The CDR3 sequence is 18 residues long. CDR1 and CDR2 (germline): SGHAT, FQNNGV. With 3 bases clipped from V and 5 bases from J, the junction kept 18 bases outside the gene matches. Sequencing input: PBMCs or a T cell subset sorted from them (not recorded which). The receptor was isolated from an adult woman who had mild COVID-19 (a few samples of this study predate the infection). Cell type and time point are not known. The chain employs TRBV11-2 and TRBJ2-7; 8 bases align to TRBD2. In nucleotides, the CDR3 is TGTGCCAGCAGCTTTATGTCCGGAGCGGGAGTCACCCCTAACGAGCAGTACTTC. Protein: CASSFMSGAGVTPNEQYF.